The T cell receptor beta chain described here comes from a study of T-cell memory formation after mild COVID-19. Study conclusions and caveats: Among CD4+ contracting clones, most were CM and EM, and CD8+ ones EMRA.

Sample barcodes and UMIs were carried by the TCR alpha and TCR beta cDNA libraries that 5'RACE generated with constant-segment primers. In TCRdb, the 5' RACE reads were re-called with MiXCR into one record per CDR3 protein. The table lists roughly 150,000 distinct CDR3 sequences, around 13% of them singletons. A note on this clonotype: The antigen is undetermined.

V lost 8 bases and J 3 bases, leaving 17 bases between the germline ends. Germline V gene data show CDR1 as LGHDT and CDR2 as YNNKEL (reference sequence). The CDR3 length is 14 residues. The sequence was collected from an adult woman who had mild COVID-19 (a few samples of this study predate the infection). Cell type and time point are not known. The source material was PBMCs or a T cell subset sorted from them (not recorded which). The V and J genes are TRBV3-1 and TRBJ2-7, with D tentatively TRBD1 or TRBD2 (5 bases each). Here the CDR3 reads CASSHSARGYEQYF. CDR3 in DNA: TGTGCCAGCTCTCACTCTGCGAGGGGCTACGAGCAGTACTTC.